This T cell receptor (beta chain) is drawn from a study of molecular identifiers for immune sequencing clone quantification (dated by TCRdb to between 2017 and 2018). Background on the whole study: For a replicate experiment, the RNA from either around 20,000 or 99,000 naive CD8 T cells was divided into five aliquots, and four of those aliquots went on to sequencing. This methods study benchmarked molecular-identifier clustering-based TCR repertoire sequencing (MIDCIRS) and TCR RNA copy counting, using CD8 T cells to do so.

In regard to this clonotype: Its antigen remains undetermined. Base-call qualities are not available, and no considerably larger clone is one nucleotide away.

Findings and caveats that apply to the study as a whole: In CMV-specific effector cells, clones with more than 20 RNA copies accounted for over 99% of molecules, whereas in naive cells such clones accounted for under 1%. Without barcode sub-clustering, chimeric consensus sequences inflated TCR diversity; chimeras reached as high as 47%. The naive libraries included spiked-in Jurkat TCR RNA (roughly nine copies' worth), and this RNA is not part of the donor repertoire. About three recovered TCR RNA copies per cell were obtained by modeling, versus about 9 by digital PCR, implying a capture efficiency of approximately 27%. Even against a background of about a million naive CD8 T cells, spiked-in Jurkat TCR RNA amounting to a single cell's worth was reported to be detectable. Identical TCR molecules sharing a barcode could cause highly expanded clone sizes to be underestimated.

Naive CD8 T cell libraries were made from about 20,000 to 1,000,000 sorted cells using 10%, 30% or 50% of purified RNA. On a BD FACSAria II, naive CD8 T cells were FACS-sorted as CD8+CD4-CCR7+CD45RA+ and collected into RLT Plus buffer. Under 11 TCR copies' worth of Jurkat RNA were spiked into about 20,000-1,000,000 naive CD8 T cell samples to test detection sensitivity. CD8 T cells were enriched using RosetteSep CD8+ T Cell Enrichment Cocktail and Ficoll-Paque, and the enriched cells then underwent ACK red cell lysis. As encoded in the germline V gene, CDR1 is MNHEY while CDR2 is SVGEGT. Taken from cysteine to phenylalanine, the CDR3 has 22 residues. The DNA shown is the 66-base CDR3, in frame from base 1. The junction shows trimming of 1 base on V and 0 bases on J, and the gene matches do not reach 21 bases of it. Preparation of the library involved PCR. Sequencer: Illumina HiSeq 4000. Bulk TCR libraries were prepared as previously described, using TCR primers listed in Table S5. The Qiagen AllPrep DNA/RNA kit was used to purify total RNA. Before analysis, reads from multiple sequencing runs of the same library were pooled. Regarding the original processing steps: Only reads with exact TCR constant sequence were kept, trimmed to 150 nt, and grouped by their 12-nt molecular barcodes. Reads inside each barcode group were sub-clustered using a 15% Levenshtein threshold, and a quality-weighted consensus sequence was constructed for each RNA molecule. Non-functional sequences were filtered out, along with any lower-count sequence sitting one edit away from another sequence. Barcode sub-clusters with fewer than 20% of the maximum read count were removed, based on fitting two negative binomial distributions. The public reads were reanalyzed by TCRdb: fastp trimming at Q25, MiXCR alignment, in-frame beta chains only. Duplicate CDR3 protein sequences are folded into a single record with the most common DNA and genes. TCRdb, rather than the study authors, made the V and J calls. In all, the sample holds 550,000 to 750,000 distinct CDR3 sequences, and 20% of those were seen once. The top ten clones comprise about 0.9% of the sample.

The rearrangement joined TRBV6-2 or TRBV6-3 to TRBJ2-3, with TRBD1 matching 8 junction bases. This TCR derives from a human donor in good health. Some libraries in this study had Jurkat cell RNA spiked in. The source material was naive CD8+ T cells from blood, with Jurkat cell RNA spiked in. Taken with the paper, the label for cell subset or site translates to: FACS-sorted CD8+CD4-CCR7+CD45RA+ naive T cells. The sequenced DNA: TGTGCCAGCAGTTACTATCTACCGCCCCAGTCGACAGGGGTCCCTAGCACAGATACGCAGTATTTT. It encodes CASSYYLPPQSTGVPSTDTQYF.